This entry features one T cell receptor beta chain sequence. The assay was immunoSEQ multiplex PCR, and TCRdb's table has in-frame clones only and misses some. Of more than 300,000 clones listed, 75% to 90% are singletons. This record comes from a study of blood T cell repertoires in COVID-19. About the research overall: Whether acute or convalescent, the COVID-19 samples came from the United States, Italy and Spain. PBMCs, B-cell-depleted T cells, or T cells provided the cDNA or gDNA that made up the material.

Enrolled during active infection, Seattle patients were then followed longitudinally. The sample comprised peripheral blood. This receptor was taken from a woman aged 45-65 years with COVID-19, enrolled during active disease.

The DNA for the CDR3 is TGTGCCAGCAGTTCCGGACTAGCGGCGTACAATGAGCAGTTCTTC. This sequence encodes CASSSGLAAYNEQFF. V and J are TRBV7-3 and TRBJ2-1, with 10 bases matching TRBD2. Unmatched junction bases numbered 6, after V lost 6 bases and J lost 4 bases. There are 15 residues in the CDR3. Per the germline V gene, CDR1 is SGHTA and CDR2 is FQGTGA.